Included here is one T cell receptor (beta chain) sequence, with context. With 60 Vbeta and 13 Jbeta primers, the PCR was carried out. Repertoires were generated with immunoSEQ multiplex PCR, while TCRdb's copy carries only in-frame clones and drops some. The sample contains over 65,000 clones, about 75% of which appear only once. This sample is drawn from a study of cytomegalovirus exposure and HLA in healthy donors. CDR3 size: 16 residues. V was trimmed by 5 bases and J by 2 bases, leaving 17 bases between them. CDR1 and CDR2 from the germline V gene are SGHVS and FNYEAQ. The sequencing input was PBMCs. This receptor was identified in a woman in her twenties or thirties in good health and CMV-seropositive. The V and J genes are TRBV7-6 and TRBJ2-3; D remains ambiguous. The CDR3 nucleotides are TGTGCCAGCAGCCCTCTCAACTCCCTTAACACAGATACGCAGTATTTT. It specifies CASSPLNSLNTDTQYF.